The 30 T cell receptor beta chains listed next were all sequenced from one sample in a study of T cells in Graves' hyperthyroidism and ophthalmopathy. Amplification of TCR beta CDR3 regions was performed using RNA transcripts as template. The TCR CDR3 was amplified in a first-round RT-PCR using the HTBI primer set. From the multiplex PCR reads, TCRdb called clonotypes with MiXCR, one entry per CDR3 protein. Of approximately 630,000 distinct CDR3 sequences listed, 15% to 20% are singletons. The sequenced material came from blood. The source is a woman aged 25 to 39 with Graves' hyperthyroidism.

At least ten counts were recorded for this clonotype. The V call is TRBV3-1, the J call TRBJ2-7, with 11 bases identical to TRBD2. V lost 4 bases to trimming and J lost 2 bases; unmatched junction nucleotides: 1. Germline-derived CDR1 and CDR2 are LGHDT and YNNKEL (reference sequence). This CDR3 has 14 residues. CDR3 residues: CASSPTSGAYEQYF. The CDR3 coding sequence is TGTGCCAGCAGCCCGACTAGCGGGGCCTACGAGCAGTACTTC.

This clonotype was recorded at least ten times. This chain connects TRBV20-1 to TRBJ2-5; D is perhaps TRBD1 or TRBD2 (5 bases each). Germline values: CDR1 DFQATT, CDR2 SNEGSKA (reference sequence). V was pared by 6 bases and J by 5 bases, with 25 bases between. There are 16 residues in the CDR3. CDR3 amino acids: CSAPYGGGVVEETQYF. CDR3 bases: TGCAGTGCGCCATATGGGGGTGGGGTAGTGGAGGAGACCCAGTACTTC.

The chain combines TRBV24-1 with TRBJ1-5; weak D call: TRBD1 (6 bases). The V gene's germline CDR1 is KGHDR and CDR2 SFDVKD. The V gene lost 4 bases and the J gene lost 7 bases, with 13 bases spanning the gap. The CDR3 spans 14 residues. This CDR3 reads CATSDPGEAQPQHF. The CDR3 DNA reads TGTGCCACCAGTGACCCAGGGGAAGCACAGCCCCAGCATTTT.

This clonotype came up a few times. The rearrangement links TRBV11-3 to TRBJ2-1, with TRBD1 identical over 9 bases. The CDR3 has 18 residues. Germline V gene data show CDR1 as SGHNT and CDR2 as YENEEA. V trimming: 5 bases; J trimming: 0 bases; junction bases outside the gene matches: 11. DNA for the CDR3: TGTGCCAGCAGCCCCGGTTTATTGACAGGGGGCTCCTACAATGAGCAGTTCTTC. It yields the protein CASSPGLLTGGSYNEQFF.

The CDR3 spells CASSNRTGGRYGYTF. The CDR3 nucleotides are TGTGCCAGCAGCAACCGCACAGGGGGAAGGTATGGCTACACCTTC. J is TRBJ1-2 and V is TRBV27; 8 nucleotides line up with TRBD1. V trimming: 6 bases; J trimming: 5 bases; junction bases outside the gene matches: 11. This CDR3 has 15 amino acids. The germline gives CDR1 MNHEY, CDR2 SMNVEV (reference sequence).

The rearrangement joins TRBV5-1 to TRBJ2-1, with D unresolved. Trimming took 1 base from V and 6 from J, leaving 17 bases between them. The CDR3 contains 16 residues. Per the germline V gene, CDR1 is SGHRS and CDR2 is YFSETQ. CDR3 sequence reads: CASSLIPGRRCNEQFF. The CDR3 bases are TGCGCCAGCAGCTTGATACCGGGCCGTCGTTGCAATGAGCAGTTCTTC. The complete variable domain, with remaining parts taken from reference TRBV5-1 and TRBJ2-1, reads KAGVTQTPRYLIKTRGQQVTLSCSPISGHRSVSWYQQTPGQGLQFLFEYFSETQRNKGNFPGRFSGRQFSNSRSEMNVSTLELGDSALYLCASSLIPGRRCNEQFFGPGTRLTVL.

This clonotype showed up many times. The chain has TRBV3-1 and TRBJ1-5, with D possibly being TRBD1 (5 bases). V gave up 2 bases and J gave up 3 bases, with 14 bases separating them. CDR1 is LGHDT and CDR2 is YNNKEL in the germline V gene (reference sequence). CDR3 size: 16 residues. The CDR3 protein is CASSQRTRTTNQPQHF. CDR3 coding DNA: TGTGCCAGCAGCCAAAGGACCCGGACAACCAATCAGCCCCAGCATTTT.

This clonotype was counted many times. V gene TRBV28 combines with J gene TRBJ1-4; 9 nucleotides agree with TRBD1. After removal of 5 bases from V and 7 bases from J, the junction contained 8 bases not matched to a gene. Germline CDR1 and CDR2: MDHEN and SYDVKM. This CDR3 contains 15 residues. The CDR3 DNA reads TGTGCCAGCAGTCCAGGGGGGACAGGGACTGAAAAACTGTTTTTT. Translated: CASSPGGTGTEKLFF.

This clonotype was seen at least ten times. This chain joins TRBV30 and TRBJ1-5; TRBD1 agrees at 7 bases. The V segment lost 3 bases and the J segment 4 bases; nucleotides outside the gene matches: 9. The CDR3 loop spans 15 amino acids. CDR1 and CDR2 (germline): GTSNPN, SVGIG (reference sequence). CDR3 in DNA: TGTGCCTGGAGCGTCGCCCCGGGACAGAATCAGCCCCAGCATTTT. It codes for CAWSVAPGQNQPQHF. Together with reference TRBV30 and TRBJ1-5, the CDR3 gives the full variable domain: SQTIHQWPATLVQPVGSPLSLECTVEGTSNPNLYWYRQAAGRGLQLLFYSVGIGQISSEVPQNLSASRPQDRQFILSSKKLLLSDSGFYLCAWSVAPGQNQPQHFGDGTRLSIL.

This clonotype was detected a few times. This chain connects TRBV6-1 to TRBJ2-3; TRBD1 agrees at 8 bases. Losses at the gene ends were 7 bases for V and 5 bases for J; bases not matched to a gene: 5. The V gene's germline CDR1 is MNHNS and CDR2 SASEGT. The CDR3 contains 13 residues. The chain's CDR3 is CASTGQGGDTQYF. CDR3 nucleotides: TGTGCCAGCACTGGACAGGGAGGAGATACGCAGTATTTT.

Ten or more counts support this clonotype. CDR3 amino acids: CASSLGTGSSSYEQYF. For the CDR3, the DNA is TGTGCCAGCAGTTTGGGGACAGGCTCGAGCTCCTACGAGCAGTACTTC. The chain is built from TRBV28 and TRBJ2-7, with 8 bases identical to TRBD1. CDR1 MDHEN and CDR2 SYDVKM come from the germline V gene. The CDR3 sequence is 16 residues long. The trim removed 3 bases at V and 0 bases at J, leaving 7 bases unmatched.

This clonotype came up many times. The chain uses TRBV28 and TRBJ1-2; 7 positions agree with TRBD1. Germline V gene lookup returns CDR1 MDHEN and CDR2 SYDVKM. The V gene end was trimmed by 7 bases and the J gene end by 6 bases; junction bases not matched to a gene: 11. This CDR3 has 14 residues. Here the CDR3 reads CASTIGRQGDGYTF. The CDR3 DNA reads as TGTGCCAGCACTATCGGGAGACAGGGCGATGGCTACACCTTC.

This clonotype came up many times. The CDR3 sequence: CASSSGLYEQYF. For the CDR3, the DNA is TGTGCCAGCAGTTCCGGATTGTACGAGCAGTACTTC. The chain carries TRBV12-3 or TRBV12-4 and TRBJ2-7; no reliable D call. Trimming cost V 4 bases and J 4 bases, with 8 bases left between them. The CDR3 is made up of 12 amino acids.

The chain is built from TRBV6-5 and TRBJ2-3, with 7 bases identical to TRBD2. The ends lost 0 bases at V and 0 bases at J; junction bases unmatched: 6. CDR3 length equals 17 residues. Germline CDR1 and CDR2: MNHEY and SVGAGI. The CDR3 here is CASSYSRSGVSTDTQYF. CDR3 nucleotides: TGTGCCAGCAGTTACTCGAGGAGCGGGGTTAGCACAGATACGCAGTATTTT.

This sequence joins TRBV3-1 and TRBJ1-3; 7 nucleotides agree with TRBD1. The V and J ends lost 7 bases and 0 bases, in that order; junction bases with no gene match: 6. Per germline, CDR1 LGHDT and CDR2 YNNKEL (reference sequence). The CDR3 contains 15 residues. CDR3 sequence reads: CASNRGGLSGNTIYF. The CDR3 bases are TGTGCCAGCAACCGAGGGGGCCTCTCTGGAAACACCATATATTTT.

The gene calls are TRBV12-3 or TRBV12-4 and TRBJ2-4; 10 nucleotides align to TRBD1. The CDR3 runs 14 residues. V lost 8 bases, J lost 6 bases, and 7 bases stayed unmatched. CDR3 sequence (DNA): TGTGCCAGCGGACGACAGGGGGCTCTAAACATTCAGTACTTC. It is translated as CASGRQGALNIQYF.

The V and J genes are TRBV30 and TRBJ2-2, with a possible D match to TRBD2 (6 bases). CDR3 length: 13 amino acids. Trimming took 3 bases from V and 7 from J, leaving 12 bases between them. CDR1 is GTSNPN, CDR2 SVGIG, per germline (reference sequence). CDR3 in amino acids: CAWSYRLGGELFF. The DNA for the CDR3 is TGTGCCTGGAGCTACCGACTAGGCGGGGAGCTGTTTTTT.

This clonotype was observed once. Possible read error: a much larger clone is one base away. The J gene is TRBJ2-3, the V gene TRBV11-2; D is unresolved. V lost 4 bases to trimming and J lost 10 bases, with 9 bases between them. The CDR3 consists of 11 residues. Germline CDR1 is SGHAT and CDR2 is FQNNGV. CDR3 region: CASSSVQAQYF. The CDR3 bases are TGTGCCAGCAGCTCAGTCCAGGCGCAGTATTTT.

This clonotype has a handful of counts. CDR3 bases: TGTGCCTGGAGAGGGGGCCAGGGGAGGAGTCAAGAGACCCAGTACTTC. Its protein is CAWRGGQGRSQETQYF. This rearrangement joins TRBV30 to TRBJ2-5, with D perhaps matching TRBD1 (7 bases). The length of the CDR3 is 16 residues. Between the trimmed V and J ends, which lost 3 bases and 2 bases, there was a span of 19 bases. Germline loops: CDR1 GTSNPN, CDR2 SVGIG (reference sequence).

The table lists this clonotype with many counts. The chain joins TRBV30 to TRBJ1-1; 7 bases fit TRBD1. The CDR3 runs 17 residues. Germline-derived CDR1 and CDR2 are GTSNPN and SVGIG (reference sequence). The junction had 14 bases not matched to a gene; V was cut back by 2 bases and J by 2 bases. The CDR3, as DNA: TGTGCCTGGAGTTTTCGTTCCTGGGACAGAGAAAACACTGAAGCTTTCTTT. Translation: CAWSFRSWDRENTEAFF.

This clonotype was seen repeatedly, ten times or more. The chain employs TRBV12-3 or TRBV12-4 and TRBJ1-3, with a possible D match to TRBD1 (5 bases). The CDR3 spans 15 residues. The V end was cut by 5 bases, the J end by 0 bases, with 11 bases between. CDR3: CASSVPGGSGNTIYF. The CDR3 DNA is TGTGCCAGCAGTGTTCCGGGGGGCTCTGGAAACACCATATATTTT.

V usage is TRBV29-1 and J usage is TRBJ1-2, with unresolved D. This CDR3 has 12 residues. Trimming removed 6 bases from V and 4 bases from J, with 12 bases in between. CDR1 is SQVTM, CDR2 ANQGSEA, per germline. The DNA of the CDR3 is TGCAGCGTCGAGAAGATGGGCTATGGCTACACCTTC. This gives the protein CSVEKMGYGYTF.

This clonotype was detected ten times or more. CDR3 sequence (DNA): TGTGCCAGCGCAGGGGGCTTGTACGAGCAGTACTTC. Protein: CASAGGLYEQYF. This chain links TRBV27 with TRBJ2-7; 8 bases match TRBD1. Trimming took 8 bases from V and 4 from J; bases not matched to a gene: 4. The CDR3 length is 12 residues. Per the germline V gene, CDR1 is MNHEY and CDR2 is SMNVEV (reference sequence).

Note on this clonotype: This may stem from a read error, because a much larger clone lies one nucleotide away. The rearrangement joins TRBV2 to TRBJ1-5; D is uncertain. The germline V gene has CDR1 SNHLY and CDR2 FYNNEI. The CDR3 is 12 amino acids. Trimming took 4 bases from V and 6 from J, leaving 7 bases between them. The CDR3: CASSVEAQPQHF. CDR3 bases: TGTGCCAGCAGTGTGGAGGCTCAGCCCCAGCATTTT. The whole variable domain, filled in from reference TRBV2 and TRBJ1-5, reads EPEVTQTPSHQVTQMGQEVILRCVPISNHLYFYWYRQILGQKVEFLVSFYNNEISEKSEIFDDQFSVERPDGSNFTLKIRSTKLEDSAMYFCASSVEAQPQHFGDGTRLSIL.

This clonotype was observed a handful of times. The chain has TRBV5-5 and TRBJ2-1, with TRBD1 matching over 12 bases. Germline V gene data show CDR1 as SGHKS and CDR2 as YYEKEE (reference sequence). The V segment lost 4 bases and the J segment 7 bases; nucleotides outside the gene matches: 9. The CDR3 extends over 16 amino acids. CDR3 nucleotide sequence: TGTGCCAGCAGCCCCGGGACAGGGGGCTGGGGGAATGAGCAGTTCTTC. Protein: CASSPGTGGWGNEQFF.

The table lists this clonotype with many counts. The CDR3 DNA follows: TGCAGTGCGTCCGGGACTAGACACAATGAGCAGTTCTTC. This gives the protein CSASGTRHNEQFF. This chain uses TRBV20-1 with TRBJ2-1, with TRBD2 identical over 8 bases. CDR3 size: 13 residues. The junction had 6 bases not matched to a gene; V was cut back by 6 bases and J by 5 bases. Per germline, CDR1 DFQATT and CDR2 SNEGSKA (reference sequence).

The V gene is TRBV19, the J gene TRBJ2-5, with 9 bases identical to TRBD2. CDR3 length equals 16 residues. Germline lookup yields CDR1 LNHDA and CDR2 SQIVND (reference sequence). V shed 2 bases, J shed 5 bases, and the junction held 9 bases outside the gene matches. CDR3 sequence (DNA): TGTGCCAGTAGTATATTAGCGGGGGAAGATTGGGAGACCCAGTACTTC. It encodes CASSILAGEDWETQYF.

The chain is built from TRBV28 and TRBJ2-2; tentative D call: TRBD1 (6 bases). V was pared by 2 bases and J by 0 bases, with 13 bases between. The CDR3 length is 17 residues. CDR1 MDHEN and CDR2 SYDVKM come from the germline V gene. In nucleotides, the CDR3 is TGTGCCAGCAGTTTAGTCAGGGGTCGTACGAACACCGGGGAGCTGTTTTTT. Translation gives CASSLVRGRTNTGELFF.

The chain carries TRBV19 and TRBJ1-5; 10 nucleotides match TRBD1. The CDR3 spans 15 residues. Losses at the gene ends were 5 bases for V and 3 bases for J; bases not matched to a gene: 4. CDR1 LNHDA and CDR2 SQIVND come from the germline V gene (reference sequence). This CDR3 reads CASSATGGVNQPQHF. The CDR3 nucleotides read TGTGCCAGTAGTGCGACAGGGGGCGTCAATCAGCCCCAGCATTTT.

Here the CDR3 DNA reads TGTGCCAGTAGTATACGCCTAGCGCCCCAAAGACAAGAGACCCAGTACTTC. Its translation is CASSIRLAPQRQETQYF. This chain uses TRBV19 with TRBJ2-5; the D gene is possibly TRBD2 (6 bases). The germline V gene encodes CDR1 LNHDA and CDR2 SQIVND (reference sequence). The V and J ends lost 2 bases and 2 bases respectively, with 18 bases between them. CDR3 size: 17 residues.